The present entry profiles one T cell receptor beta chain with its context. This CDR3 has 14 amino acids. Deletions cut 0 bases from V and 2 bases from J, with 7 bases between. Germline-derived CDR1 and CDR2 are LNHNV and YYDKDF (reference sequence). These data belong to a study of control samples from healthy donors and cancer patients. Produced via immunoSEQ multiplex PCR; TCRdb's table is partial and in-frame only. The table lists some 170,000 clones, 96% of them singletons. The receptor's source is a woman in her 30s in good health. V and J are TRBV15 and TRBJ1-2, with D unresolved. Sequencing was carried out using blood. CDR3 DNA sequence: TGTGCCACCAGCAGAGATCTGGCAAACTATGGCTACACCTTC. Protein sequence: CATSRDLANYGYTF.